This entry lists 6 T cell receptor beta chains sequenced from one sample in a study of T cells after yellow fever vaccination. TCRdb recomputed calls from the 5' RACE reads with MiXCR, one row per CDR3 protein. The sample includes some 240,000 distinct CDR3 sequences, about 5.2% of them seen just once. The sample consisted of CD4+ T cells sorted from PBMCs, taken on the day of the yellow fever booster vaccination. The source is a man aged 18 to 35 who received the YFV17D yellow fever vaccine.

This clonotype was detected many times. The chain links TRBV7-9 to TRBJ1-1; TRBD1 is a possible D gene (5 bases). CDR1 SEHNR and CDR2 FQNEAQ come from the germline V gene (reference sequence). The CDR3 loop spans 13 amino acids. V was cut by 8 bases and J by 1 base, with 11 bases left in between. This chain's CDR3 is CASADGGNTEAFF. The CDR3 coding sequence is TGTGCCAGCGCGGACGGGGGGAACACTGAAGCTTTCTTT.

This clonotype has only a few counts. The rearrangement links TRBV4-2 to TRBJ2-2; a possible D gene is TRBD2 (5 bases). The V gene's germline CDR1 is LGHNA and CDR2 YNFKEQ. Trimming took off 4 bases at V and 6 bases at J, with 15 bases between the two ends. The CDR3 runs 15 residues. The CDR3 DNA is TGTGCCAGCAGCCTTGTCCTAGCCATGGCCGGGGAGCTGTTTTTT. Encoded protein: CASSLVLAMAGELFF.

This clonotype was observed a handful of times. The rearrangement uses TRBV3-1 and TRBJ1-6; D call uncertain. The CDR3 runs to 13 residues. V was shortened by 1 base and J by 10 bases, with 8 bases between the two germline ends. CDR1 and CDR2 (germline): LGHDT, YNNKEL (reference sequence). The CDR3: CASSQATESPLHF. Here the CDR3 DNA reads TGTGCCAGCAGCCAAGCCACGGAATCACCCCTCCACTTT.

This clonotype was counted a few times. The chain links TRBV11-2 to TRBJ2-2; 7 nucleotides agree with TRBD1. The CDR3 has 13 residues. Germline values: CDR1 SGHAT, CDR2 FQNNGV. Germline trimming cut 5 bases from V and 7 bases from J; bases unmatched to any gene: 4. This CDR3 reads CASSRQGGGELFF. The CDR3 region has the DNA TGTGCCAGCAGCCGACAGGGTGGCGGGGAGCTGTTTTTT. Looking up the rest from reference TRBV11-2 and TRBJ2-2 gives the full variable domain: EAGVAQSPRYKIIEKRQSVAFWCNPISGHATLYWYQQILGQGPKLLIQFQNNGVVDDSQLPKDRFSAERLKGVDSTLKIQPAKLEDSAVYLCASSRQGGGELFFGEGSRLTVL.

This clonotype occurred a few times. V usage is TRBV29-1 and J usage is TRBJ2-1, with 9 positions matching TRBD2. CDR1 and CDR2 (germline): SQVTM, ANQGSEA. Trimming at V came to 7 bases and at J to 7 bases, leaving 8 bases not matched to a gene. The CDR3 is made up of 13 amino acids. For the CDR3, the DNA is TGCAGCGACCAGACCGCGGGGGGGAATGAGCAGTTCTTC. Amino acids: CSDQTAGGNEQFF.

The chain combines TRBV10-3 with TRBJ2-3; the D gene is possibly TRBD2 (5 bases). The CDR3 is 16 amino acids. Germline CDR1 ENHRY, CDR2 SYGVKD. V lost 3 bases and J lost 4, with 17 bases in between. CDR3 loop: CAISDWRSKAPDTQYF. The CDR3, as DNA: TGTGCCATCAGTGATTGGAGGTCGAAGGCCCCAGATACGCAGTATTTT.